This T cell receptor (beta chain) was documented in a study of CD8+ T cells in alopecia areata. Study-wide findings and caveats: Scalp sequencing captures resident alphabeta T cells of normal skin too. Compared with normal scalp, lesional scalp had higher clonality and more expanded CD8+ clones.

Investigators isolated RNA and reverse transcribed it into cDNA to act as the sequencing template. The table came from immunoSEQ multiplex PCR; TCRdb's copy has only in-frame clones and leaves some out. The sample gives 65,000 to 95,000 clones, roughly 47% of which show up once; around 5% is in the top ten. V trimming: 4 bases; J trimming: 15 bases; junction bases outside the gene matches: 11. In germline, CDR1 is SGHDN, CDR2 FVKESK. The CDR3 extends over 15 amino acids. The table lists this clone with many counts. Its antigen is not identified. The chain has TRBV14 and TRBJ2-1; TRBD2 aligns across 14 bases. The receptor comes from a human donor with alopecia areata. The sample consisted of NKG2D-high CD8+ T cells sorted from blood. CDR3 sequence reads: CASSLGLAGGSQRFF. DNA of the CDR3: TGTGCCAGCAGCCTTGGACTAGCGGGGGGCTCCCAAAGGTTCTTC. The complete variable domain, with remaining parts taken from reference TRBV14 and TRBJ2-1, reads EAGVTQFPSHSVIEKGQTVTLRCDPISGHDNLYWYRRVMGKEIKFLLHFVKESKQDESGMPNNRFLAERTGGTYSTLKVQPAELEDSGVYFCASSLGLAGGSQRFFGPGTRLTVL.